A selection of T cell receptor beta chains follows, all from one sample in a study of blood T cell repertoires in COVID-19. TCRdb keeps only in-frame clones here, not all; method: immunoSEQ multiplex PCR. The data show approximately 100,000 clones, 75% to 90% seen once. The sequenced sample was peripheral blood. The receptors were gathered from a human donor in a cohort sampled during active COVID-19. Each CDR3 is given with its conserved first and last residue. A D gene is named only where the DNA matches it firmly. Expanded clones are given a class, and other clones once, few, many or no size at all.

cdr3_nt | cdr3_aa | v_call | clone_size | j_call | cdr3_length | d_call
TGTGCCAGCAGTGTCCAGGGTAGTGGCTACACCTTC | CASSVQGSGYTF | TRBV6-4 | . | TRBJ1-2 | 12 | .
TGTGCCAGTAGAGGTGGTAGCTTGAGCACAGATACGCAGTATTTT | CASRGGSLSTDTQYF | TRBV19 | . | TRBJ2-3 | 15 | .
TGTGCCAGCAGGTCACCCGGGACAGGGGGCTACGAGCAGTACTTC | CASRSPGTGGYEQYF | TRBV28 | . | TRBJ2-7 | 15 | TRBD1
TGTGCCAGCTCCCCGCCAACACGGGCAGATACGCAGTATTTT | CASSPPTRADTQYF | TRBV18 | . | TRBJ2-3 | 14 | .
TGTGCCAGCGAGAGCACCGGGGAGCTGTTTTTT | CASESTGELFF | TRBV9 | . | TRBJ2-2 | 11 | .
TGTGCCAGCAGCCAATCCTCGGCGCGGGGTGGTGAAAAACTGTTTTTT | CASSQSSARGGEKLFF | TRBV16 | . | TRBJ1-4 | 16 | .
TGTGCCAGCAGTTGGAAGCGTCGAACCGGGGAGCTGTTTTTT | CASSWKRRTGELFF | TRBV6-2/TRBV6-3 | . | TRBJ2-2 | 14 | .
TGTGCCAGCAGCCTCTACAATGAGCAGTTCTTC | CASSLYNEQFF | TRBV25-1 | once | TRBJ2-1 | 11 | .
TGTGCCAGCTCACCATTTACGGGGGATCTTCAGCCCCAGCATTTT | CASSPFTGDLQPQHF | TRBV18 | . | TRBJ1-5 | 15 | .
TGCGCCAGCAGCCAAGCTGAGAGCTCCTACAATGAGCAGTTCTTC | CASSQAESSYNEQFF | TRBV4-3 | . | TRBJ2-1 | 15 | .
TGTGCCAGCAGTTTAGTGGCTAGCGGGAGGACCTACGAGCAGTACTTC | CASSLVASGRTYEQYF | TRBV27 | once | TRBJ2-7 | 16 | TRBD2
TGTGCCAGCAGCTCATCACTGGATGAGCAGTTCTTC | CASSSSLDEQFF | TRBV7-9 | . | TRBJ2-1 | 12 | .
TGTGCCAGCAGTGAAGCAGGCGGAGCCCTGAATCAGCCCCAGCATTTT | CASSEAGGALNQPQHF | TRBV6-1 | . | TRBJ1-5 | 16 | .
TGTGCCAGCAGCCCGCGTGGTAGGGGTGAACATGGCTACACCTTC | CASSPRGRGEHGYTF | TRBV7-8 | . | TRBJ1-2 | 15 | .
TGTGCCAGCAGCCAAGGGCGTCTCGGGACTAGCGACTACAATGAGCAGTTCTTC | CASSQGRLGTSDYNEQFF | TRBV28 | . | TRBJ2-1 | 18 | TRBD2
TGTGCCAGTAGTATTGGGAGGGGCACCTACGAGCAGTACTTC | CASSIGRGTYEQYF | TRBV19 | . | TRBJ2-7 | 14 | TRBD2
TGCGCCAGCAGCTTGGCCTACAGGAAGGCTAGCGGGGAGCTGTTTTTT | CASSLAYRKASGELFF | TRBV5-1 | . | TRBJ2-2 | 16 | .
TGTGCCAGCGGCCCGGGGGGCGGGAGCTACGAGCAGTACTTC | CASGPGGGSYEQYF | TRBV4-2 | . | TRBJ2-7 | 14 | .
TGTGCCAGCGTTCGGGACTATCTGAACACCGGGGAGCTGTTTTTT | CASVRDYLNTGELFF | TRBV2 | . | TRBJ2-2 | 15 | TRBD2
TGTGCCAGCAGCCAAGTACTAGCGGGAGGGCAAAGGGGAGAGACCCAGTACTTC | CASSQVLAGGQRGETQYF | TRBV4-2 | . | TRBJ2-5 | 18 | TRBD2
TGTGCCAGCAGCTTAGGCGACGGGGGGTATGAGCAGTTCTTC | CASSLGDGGYEQFF | TRBV7-2 | . | TRBJ2-1 | 14 | TRBD2
TGTGCCAGCAGCCGAGGGGGGGGCACTGAAGCTTTCTTT | CASSRGGGTEAFF | TRBV27 | once | TRBJ1-1 | 13 | .
TGTGCTAGTGCATCGACAGGGGGAAACACCATATATTTT | CASASTGGNTIYF | TRBV12-5 | few | TRBJ1-3 | 13 | TRBD1
TGTGCCAGCAGTCCTACCGGGGAGCTGTTTTTT | CASSPTGELFF | TRBV28 | . | TRBJ2-2 | 11 | .
TGTGCCAGCAGCCAAGATTTAATAACAAACACAGATACGCAGTATTTT | CASSQDLITNTDTQYF | TRBV3-1/TRBV3-2 | . | TRBJ2-3 | 16 | .
TGTGCCAGCAGCTTAGGGCAGGGTTTGGCTGAAGCTTTCTTT | CASSLGQGLAEAFF | TRBV11-2 | . | TRBJ1-1 | 14 | .
TGTGCCAGTAGTACCCTGCGGGGGGGCACCGGGGAGCTGTTTTTT | CASSTLRGGTGELFF | TRBV19 | . | TRBJ2-2 | 15 | TRBD2
TGTGCCAGTAGTTATCTAGCATCAGAGACCCAGTACTTC | CASSYLASETQYF | TRBV19 | . | TRBJ2-5 | 13 | .
TGTGCCAGCAGCCCCATCCTGGGGGCTTTCCAGACCCAGTACTTC | CASSPILGAFQTQYF | TRBV7-9 | . | TRBJ2-5 | 15 | .
TGTGCCAGCAGCTTAGATCCTTTTTCTAGCGGGAGGTTCAATGAGCAGTTCTTC | CASSLDPFSSGRFNEQFF | TRBV11-2 | . | TRBJ2-1 | 18 | TRBD2
TGCGCCAGCAGCCAAGGGAGTTGGCAGCCCCAGCATTTT | CASSQGSWQPQHF | TRBV4-3 | . | TRBJ1-5 | 13 | .
TGTGCCAGCTCGGCGCCAGGGGGCAGGGATGAAAAACTGTTTTTT | CASSAPGGRDEKLFF | TRBV18 | . | TRBJ1-4 | 15 | TRBD1
TGTGCCAGCAGCTTGGTTAGCGGGAGCGAAGAGACCCAGTACTTC | CASSLVSGSEETQYF | TRBV7-9 | . | TRBJ2-5 | 15 | TRBD2
TGTGCCAGCAGTCAAACGGGCAGGGGTTGGGGCTACACCTTC | CASSQTGRGWGYTF | TRBV6-5 | . | TRBJ1-2 | 14 | .
TGTGCCAGCAGCTTGAGCGGGACCACCTACGAGCAGTACTTC | CASSLSGTTYEQYF | TRBV11-2 | . | TRBJ2-7 | 14 | TRBD2
TGTGCCAGCAGCCCAGGACAGAACACTGAAGCTTTCTTT | CASSPGQNTEAFF | TRBV12-3/TRBV12-4 | once | TRBJ1-1 | 13 | .
TGTGCCAGCAGCCCATCCCCACGGGAGTCTGAGCAGTTCTTC | CASSPSPRESEQFF | TRBV5-6 | . | TRBJ2-1 | 14 | .
TGCACCAGCAGCCAAGTCGGGACTAGCGGACAGCAAGAGACCCAGTACTTC | CTSSQVGTSGQQETQYF | TRBV1 | . | TRBJ2-5 | 17 | .
TGTGCCAGCAGCCACACCATTGCGTACGAGCAGTACTTC | CASSHTIAYEQYF | TRBV3-1/TRBV3-2 | few | TRBJ2-7 | 13 | .
TGTGCCAGCAGCAGGACAGGAGCTAACTATGGCTACACCTTC | CASSRTGANYGYTF | TRBV6-5 | . | TRBJ1-2 | 14 | TRBD1
TGTGCCAGTAGTAGAAGGGACTCGAAGACTGAAGCTTTCTTT | CASSRRDSKTEAFF | TRBV19 | . | TRBJ1-1 | 14 | .
TGCGCCAGCAGAGTTGACAGCAGCAATCAGCCCCAGCATTTT | CASRVDSSNQPQHF | TRBV5-1 | . | TRBJ1-5 | 14 | .
TGTGCCAGCAGCGTACAGGGTTCTGGGGCCAACGTCCTGACTTTC | CASSVQGSGANVLTF | TRBV9 | . | TRBJ2-6 | 15 | .
TGTGCCAGCAGCCAGGCTCTAGCGGGGGGCAGCTCCTACGAGCAGTACTTC | CASSQALAGGSSYEQYF | TRBV4-2 | . | TRBJ2-7 | 17 | TRBD2
TGTGCCAGTAGTACCCCCCCCGGGGAGACCCAGTACTTC | CASSTPPGETQYF | TRBV19 | . | TRBJ2-5 | 13 | .
TGTGCCAGCAGTTTATTAGGGGGGGCACAGCCCCAGCATTTT | CASSLLGGAQPQHF | TRBV28 | . | TRBJ1-5 | 14 | .
TGTGCCAGCAGCCCAACAGGGGGCTACACCGGGGAGCTGTTTTTT | CASSPTGGYTGELFF | TRBV6-5 | . | TRBJ2-2 | 15 | TRBD1
TGCGCCAGCAGCTTGGGTTTTGGGACAGGGGCAGATACGCAGTATTTT | CASSLGFGTGADTQYF | TRBV5-1 | . | TRBJ2-3 | 16 | TRBD1